These 13 T cell receptor beta chains came from one sample sequenced in a study of T cell responses to AZD1222 COVID-19 vaccine. Sequencing was performed with immunoSEQ multiplex PCR; in TCRdb, only in-frame clones are kept and a portion is missing. The profile shows more than 70,000 clones, around 93% of them singletons. The sample was peripheral blood, taken 28 days after the second AZD1222 dose. These TCRs come from an adult who received the AZD1222 COVID-19 vaccine.

The chain couples TRBV5-4 to TRBJ2-7, with TRBD2 matching 10 bases. This CDR3 comprises 16 residues. V was pared by 4 bases and J by 6 bases, with 13 bases of the junction left unmatched. CDR1 SGHNT and CDR2 YYREEE come from the germline V gene (reference sequence). CDR3 coding DNA: TGTGCCAGCAGCGAGGGGGGGTCTAGCGGGAGAAGCGAGCAGTACTTC. Protein: CASSEGGSSGRSEQYF.

The chain carries TRBV4-2 and TRBJ2-1; TRBD1 matches at 11 bases. V was pared by 4 bases and J by 8 bases, with 7 bases of the junction left unmatched. CDR3 size: 15 residues. Germline V CDR1 and CDR2: LGHNA, YNFKEQ. The CDR3 here is CASSPGQGARYEQFF. The DNA of the CDR3 is TGTGCCAGCAGCCCCGGACAGGGGGCGCGGTATGAGCAGTTCTTC.

The chain joins TRBV28 to TRBJ1-2; TRBD1 agrees at 7 bases. CDR1 and CDR2 (germline): MDHEN, SYDVKM. This CDR3 has 13 amino acids. V gave up 5 bases and J gave up 1 base; unmatched junction bases: 1. CDR3 residues: CASSTGVNYGYTF. For the CDR3, the DNA is TGTGCCAGCAGTACAGGGGTTAACTATGGCTACACCTTC.

The V call is TRBV5-4, the J call TRBJ1-4; D is possibly TRBD1 (5 bases). V was shortened by 4 bases and J by 1 base, with 14 bases between the two germline ends. Looked up from germline, CDR1 is SGHNT and CDR2 is YYREEE (reference sequence). The CDR3 consists of 16 residues. CDR3 bases: TGTGCCAGCAGCACTCCTGACGGGGGAACTAATGAAAAACTGTTTTTT. Amino acids: CASSTPDGGTNEKLFF. Based on the CDR3 plus reference TRBV5-4 and TRBJ1-4, the full variable domain is ETGVTQSPTHLIKTRGQQVTLRCSSQSGHNTVSWYQQALGQGPQFIFQYYREEENGRGNFPPRFSGLQFPNYSSELNVNALELDDSALYLCASSTPDGGTNEKLFFGSGTQLSVL.

This clone was picked up a small number of times. This chain links TRBV9 with TRBJ1-1; D remains ambiguous. V gave up 0 bases and J gave up 1 base, with 7 bases separating them. This CDR3 contains 14 residues. Germline V CDR1 and CDR2: SGDLS, YYNGEE. The CDR3 spells CASSVGNQNTEAFF. The CDR3 region has the DNA TGTGCCAGCAGCGTAGGGAACCAGAACACTGAAGCTTTCTTT.

The CDR3 is CASPNNGDYEQYF. CDR3 DNA: TGTGCCAGTCCGAATAACGGGGACTACGAGCAGTACTTC. The chain joins TRBV21-1 to TRBJ2-7; the table's D call, TRBD2, was not checked against the DNA. TRBV21-1 is a pseudogene segment. The CDR3 has 13 residues.

This chain uses TRBV4-1 with TRBJ1-2; D perhaps matches TRBD1 (5 bases). The CDR3 runs to 15 residues. The germline V gene encodes CDR1 MGHRA and CDR2 YSYEKL. Trimming shortened V by 1 base and J by 3 bases, and 12 bases separated the two germline ends. CDR3 DNA sequence: TGCGCCAGCAGCCAAGTGGAGACAGCCTACTATGGCTACACCTTC. It codes for CASSQVETAYYGYTF.

V gene TRBV29-1 combines with J gene TRBJ1-1; D perhaps matches TRBD1 (5 bases). V dropped 7 bases and J dropped 2 bases, with 20 bases sitting between them. The CDR3 covers 15 residues. The V gene's germline CDR1 is SQVTM and CDR2 ANQGSEA. CDR3 in DNA: TGCAGCGCTACGGGGGGTACGGGCTTAAACACTGAAGCTTTCTTT. Translated, it gives CSATGGTGLNTEAFF.

V is TRBV6-5 and J is TRBJ1-1; 7 nucleotides align to TRBD1. V shed 6 bases and J 8 bases; nucleotides not matched to a gene: 9. Germline CDR1 reads MNHEY; CDR2 reads SVGAGI. The CDR3 runs 13 residues. The CDR3 loop is CASSIRQGAEAFF. The CDR3 region has the DNA TGTGCCAGCAGCATAAGACAGGGCGCCGAAGCTTTCTTT.

The chain carries TRBV19 and TRBJ2-3; 7 nucleotides agree with TRBD1. The CDR3 totals 14 residues. V was clipped by 4 bases and J by 8 bases; unmatched bases: 9. Germline V gene data show CDR1 as LNHDA and CDR2 as SQIVND (reference sequence). CDR3: CASSTGSTGVTQYF. In nucleotides, the CDR3 is TGTGCCAGTAGTACCGGAAGCACAGGGGTTACGCAGTATTTT.

CDR3 amino acids: CASTQATGANTEAFF. In DNA, the CDR3 is TGCGCCAGCACTCAAGCAACAGGGGCTAACACTGAAGCTTTCTTT. The chain uses TRBV5-1 and TRBJ1-1, with 7 bases lining up with TRBD1. In germline, CDR1 is SGHRS, CDR2 YFSETQ. V gave up 6 bases and J gave up 2 bases; unmatched junction bases: 10. The CDR3 extends over 15 amino acids.

This chain connects TRBV25-1 to TRBJ1-2, with D perhaps TRBD1 (6 bases). The germline gives CDR1 MGHDK, CDR2 SYGVNS. CDR3 length: 12 residues. The V end was cut by 7 bases, the J end by 8 bases, with 14 bases between. CDR3 sequence reads: CASKLAGDGYTF. CDR3 nucleotides: TGTGCCAGCAAATTGGCAGGGGACGGCTACACCTTC.

The gene calls are TRBV5-1 and TRBJ2-3; TRBD2 is a possible D gene (6 bases). Trimming cost V 4 bases and J 2 bases, with 17 bases left between them. Germline-derived CDR1 and CDR2 are SGHRS and YFSETQ. This CDR3 has 16 residues. The CDR3 here is CASSLGAGLNTDTQYF. The DNA for the CDR3 is TGCGCCAGCAGCCTTGGCGCGGGGCTAAACACAGATACGCAGTATTTT. Full variable domain (remainder filled in from reference TRBV5-1 and TRBJ2-3): KAGVTQTPRYLIKTRGQQVTLSCSPISGHRSVSWYQQTPGQGLQFLFEYFSETQRNKGNFPGRFSGRQFSNSRSEMNVSTLELGDSALYLCASSLGAGLNTDTQYFGPGTRLTVL.